This T cell receptor beta chain was recovered during a study of shared clonotypes between healthy human individuals. Deep-level running was used for the assay. The protocol was immunoSEQ multiplex PCR, while the TCRdb copy is restricted to in-frame clones and leaves out a portion. This sample carries 600,000 or so clones, nearly 98% of them seen once, and the ten largest clones take 0.3% to 0.35%. CD45RO-negative, CCR7-selected cells formed the naive CD8 fraction, which excluded terminally differentiated effector memory CD45RA+ cells. The donor cohort consisted entirely of Caucasian adults residing in Nashville, Tennessee. Study conclusions and caveats: Non-shared clonotypes showed lower generation probabilities than clonotypes common to all four donors. The naive CD4 repertoires of a handful of donors were compared, and approximately 4.5% of clonotypes were shared.

This clone was picked up one time. Antigen: not known. CDR1 SGHTA and CDR2 FQGNSA come from the germline V gene. Trimming stripped 2 bases from V and 2 bases from J, with 10 bases between. The CDR3 extends over 15 amino acids. Sequencing used naive CD8+ T cells sorted from blood. The receptor comes from a young man in good health. The chain combines TRBV7-2 with TRBJ2-1; tentative D call: TRBD2 (5 bases). The CDR3 bases are TGTGCCAGCAGCTTAATAAGCGGAGCCTACAATGAGCAGTTCTTC. Translating it yields CASSLISGAYNEQFF.